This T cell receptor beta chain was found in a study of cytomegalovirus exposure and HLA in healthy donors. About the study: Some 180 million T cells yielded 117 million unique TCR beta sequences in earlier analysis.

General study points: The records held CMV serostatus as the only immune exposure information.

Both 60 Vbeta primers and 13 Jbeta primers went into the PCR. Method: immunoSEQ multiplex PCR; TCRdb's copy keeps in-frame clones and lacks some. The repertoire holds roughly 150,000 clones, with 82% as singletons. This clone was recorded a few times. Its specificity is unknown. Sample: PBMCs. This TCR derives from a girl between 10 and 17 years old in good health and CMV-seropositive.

The CDR3 loop reads CASRIPGGGSYEQYF. CDR3 nucleotide sequence: TGTGCCAGCAGAATACCCGGGGGAGGTTCTTACGAGCAGTACTTC. This rearrangement joins TRBV27 to TRBJ2-7; D may be TRBD2 (6 bases). There are 15 residues in the CDR3. The V and J ends lost 6 bases and 4 bases respectively, with 19 bases between them. The germline V gene has CDR1 MNHEY and CDR2 SMNVEV (reference sequence).